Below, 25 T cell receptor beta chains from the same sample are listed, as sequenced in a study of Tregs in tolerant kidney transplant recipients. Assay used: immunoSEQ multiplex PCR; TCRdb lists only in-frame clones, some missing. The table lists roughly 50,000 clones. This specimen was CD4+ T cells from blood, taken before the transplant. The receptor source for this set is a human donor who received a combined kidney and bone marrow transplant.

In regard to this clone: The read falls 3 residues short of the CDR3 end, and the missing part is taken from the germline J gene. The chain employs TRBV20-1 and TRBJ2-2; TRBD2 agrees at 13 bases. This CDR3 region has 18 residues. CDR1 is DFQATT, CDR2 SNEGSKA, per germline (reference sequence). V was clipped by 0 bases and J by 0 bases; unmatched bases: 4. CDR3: CSARDGTSGNANTGELFF. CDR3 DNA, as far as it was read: TGCAGTGCTAGAGACGGGACTAGCGGGAACGCGAACACCGGGGAG.

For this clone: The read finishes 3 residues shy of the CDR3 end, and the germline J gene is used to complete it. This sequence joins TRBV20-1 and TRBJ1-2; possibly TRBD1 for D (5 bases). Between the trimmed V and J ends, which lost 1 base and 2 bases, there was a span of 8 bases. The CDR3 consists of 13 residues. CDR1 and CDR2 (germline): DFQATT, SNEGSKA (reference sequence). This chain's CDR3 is CSARVAGNYGYTF. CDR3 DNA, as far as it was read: TGCAGTGCTAGAGTGGCAGGGAACTATGGC.

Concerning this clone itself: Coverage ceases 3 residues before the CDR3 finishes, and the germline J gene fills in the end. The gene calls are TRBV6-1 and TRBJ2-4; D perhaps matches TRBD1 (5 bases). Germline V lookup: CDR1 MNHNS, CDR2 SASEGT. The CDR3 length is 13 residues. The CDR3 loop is CASSGQHQETQYF. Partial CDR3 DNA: TGTGCCAGCAGTGGACAGCACCAAGAGACT.

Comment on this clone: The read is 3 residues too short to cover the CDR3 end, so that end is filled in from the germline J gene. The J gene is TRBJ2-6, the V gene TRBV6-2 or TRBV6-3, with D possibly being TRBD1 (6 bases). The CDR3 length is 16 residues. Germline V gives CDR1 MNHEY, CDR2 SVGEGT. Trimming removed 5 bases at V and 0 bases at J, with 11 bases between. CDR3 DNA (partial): TGTGCCAGCAGTGACTACAGGGACTCTGGGGCCAACGTC. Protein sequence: CASSDYRDSGANV. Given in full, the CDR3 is CASSDYRDSGANVLTF.

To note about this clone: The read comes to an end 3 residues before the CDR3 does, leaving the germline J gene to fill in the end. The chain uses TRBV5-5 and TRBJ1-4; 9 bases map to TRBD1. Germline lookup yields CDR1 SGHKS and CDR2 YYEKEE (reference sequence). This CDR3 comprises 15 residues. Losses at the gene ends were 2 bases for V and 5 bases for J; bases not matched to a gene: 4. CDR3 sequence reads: CASSFAGQGNEKLFF. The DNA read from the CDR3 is TGTGCCAGCAGCTTCGCCGGACAGGGGAATGAAAAA.

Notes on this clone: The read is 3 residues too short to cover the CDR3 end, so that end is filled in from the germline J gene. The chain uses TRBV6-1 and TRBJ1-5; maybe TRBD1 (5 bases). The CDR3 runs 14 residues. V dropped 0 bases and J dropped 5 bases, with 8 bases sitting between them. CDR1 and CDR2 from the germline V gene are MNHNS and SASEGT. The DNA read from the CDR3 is TGTGCCAGCAGTGAAGCGGGGCTGGATCAGCCC. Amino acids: CASSEAGLDQP. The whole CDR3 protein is CASSEAGLDQPQHF.

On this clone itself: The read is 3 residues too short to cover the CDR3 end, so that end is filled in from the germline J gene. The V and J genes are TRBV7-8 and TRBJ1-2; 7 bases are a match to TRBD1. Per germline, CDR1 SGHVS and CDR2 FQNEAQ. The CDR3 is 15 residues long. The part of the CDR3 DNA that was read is TGTGCCAGCAGCACCCGTATGACAGGGTATGGGGGC. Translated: CASSTRMTGYGG. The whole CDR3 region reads CASSTRMTGYGGYTF.

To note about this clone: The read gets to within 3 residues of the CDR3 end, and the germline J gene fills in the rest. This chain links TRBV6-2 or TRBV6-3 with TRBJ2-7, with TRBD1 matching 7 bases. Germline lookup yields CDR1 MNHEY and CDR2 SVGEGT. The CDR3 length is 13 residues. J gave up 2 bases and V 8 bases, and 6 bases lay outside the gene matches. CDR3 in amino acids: CASRSTGAYEQYF. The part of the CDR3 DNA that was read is TGTGCCAGCCGGTCCACAGGGGCCTACGAG.

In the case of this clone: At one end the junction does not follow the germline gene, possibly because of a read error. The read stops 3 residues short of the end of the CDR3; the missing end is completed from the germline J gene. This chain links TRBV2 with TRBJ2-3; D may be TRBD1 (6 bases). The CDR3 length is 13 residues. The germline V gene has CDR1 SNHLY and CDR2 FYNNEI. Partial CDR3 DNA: TGCGCAGGGGTCTATTCGGGCACAGATACG. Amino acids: CAGVYSGTDT. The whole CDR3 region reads CAGVYSGTDTQYF.

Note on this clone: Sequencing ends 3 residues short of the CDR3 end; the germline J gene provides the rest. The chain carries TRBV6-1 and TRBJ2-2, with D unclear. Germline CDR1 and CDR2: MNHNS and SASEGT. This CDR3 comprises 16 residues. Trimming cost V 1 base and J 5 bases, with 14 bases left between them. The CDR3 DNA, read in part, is TGTGCCAGCAGTGAAGACCCAGCGAAAAAAACCGGGGAG. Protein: CASSEDPAKKTGE. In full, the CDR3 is CASSEDPAKKTGELFF.

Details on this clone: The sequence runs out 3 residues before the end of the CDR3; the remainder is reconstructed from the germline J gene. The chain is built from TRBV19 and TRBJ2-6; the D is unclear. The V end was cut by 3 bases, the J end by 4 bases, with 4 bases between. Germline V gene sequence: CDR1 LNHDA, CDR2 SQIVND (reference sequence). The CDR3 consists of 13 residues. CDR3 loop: CASSILGANVLTF. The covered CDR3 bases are TGTGCCAGTAGTATCCTCGGGGCCAACGTC.

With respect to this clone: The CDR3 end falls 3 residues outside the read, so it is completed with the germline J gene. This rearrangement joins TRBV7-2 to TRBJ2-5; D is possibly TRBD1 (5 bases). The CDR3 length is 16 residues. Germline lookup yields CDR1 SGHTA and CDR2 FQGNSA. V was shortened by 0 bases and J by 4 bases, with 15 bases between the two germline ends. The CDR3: CASSLAQGLGGETQYF. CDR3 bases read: TGTGCCAGCAGCTTAGCGCAGGGATTAGGTGGAGAGACC.

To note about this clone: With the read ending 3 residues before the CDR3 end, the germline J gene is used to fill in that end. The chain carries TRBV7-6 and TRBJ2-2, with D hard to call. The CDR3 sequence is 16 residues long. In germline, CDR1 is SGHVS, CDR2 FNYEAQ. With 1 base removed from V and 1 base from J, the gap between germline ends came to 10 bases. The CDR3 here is CASSLEAGVNTGELFF. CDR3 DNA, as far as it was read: TGTGCCAGCAGCTTAGAGGCAGGAGTGAACACCGGGGAG.

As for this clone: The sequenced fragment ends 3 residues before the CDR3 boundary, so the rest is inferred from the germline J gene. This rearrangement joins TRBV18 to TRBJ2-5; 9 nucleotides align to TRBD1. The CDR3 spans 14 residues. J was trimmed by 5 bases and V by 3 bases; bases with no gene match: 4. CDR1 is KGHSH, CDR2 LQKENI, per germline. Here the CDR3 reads CASSPTGGAETQYF. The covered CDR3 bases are TGTGCCAGCTCACCTACAGGGGGCGCGGAGACC.

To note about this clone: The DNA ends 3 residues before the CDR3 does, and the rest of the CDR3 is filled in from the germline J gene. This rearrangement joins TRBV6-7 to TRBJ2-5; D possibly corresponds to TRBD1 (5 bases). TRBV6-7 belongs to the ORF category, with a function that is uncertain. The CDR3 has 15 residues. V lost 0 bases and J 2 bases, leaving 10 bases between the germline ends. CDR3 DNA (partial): TGTGCCAGCAGTTACTCCTTAGGGGTACAAGAGACC. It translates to CASSYSLGVQET. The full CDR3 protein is CASSYSLGVQETQYF.

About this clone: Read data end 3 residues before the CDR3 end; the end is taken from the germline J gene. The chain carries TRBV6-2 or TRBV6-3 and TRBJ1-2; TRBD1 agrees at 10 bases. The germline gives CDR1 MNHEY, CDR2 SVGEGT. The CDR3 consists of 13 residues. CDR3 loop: CASSYSGTGEYTF. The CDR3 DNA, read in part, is TGTGCCAGCAGTTACTCCGGGACAGGGGAG.

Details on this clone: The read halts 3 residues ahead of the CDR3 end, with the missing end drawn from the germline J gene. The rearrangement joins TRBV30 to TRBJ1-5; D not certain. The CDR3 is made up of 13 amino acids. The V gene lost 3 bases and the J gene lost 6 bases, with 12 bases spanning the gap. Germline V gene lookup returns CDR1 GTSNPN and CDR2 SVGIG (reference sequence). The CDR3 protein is CAWRAGEFQPQHF. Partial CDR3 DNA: TGTGCCTGGAGGGCGGGCGAATTTCAGCCC. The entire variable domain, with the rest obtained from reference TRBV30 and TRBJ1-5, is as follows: SQTIHQWPATLVQPVGSPLSLECTVEGTSNPNLYWYRQAAGRGLQLLFYSVGIGQISSEVPQNLSASRPQDRQFILSSKKLLLSDSGFYLCAWRAGEFQPQHFGDGTRLSIL.

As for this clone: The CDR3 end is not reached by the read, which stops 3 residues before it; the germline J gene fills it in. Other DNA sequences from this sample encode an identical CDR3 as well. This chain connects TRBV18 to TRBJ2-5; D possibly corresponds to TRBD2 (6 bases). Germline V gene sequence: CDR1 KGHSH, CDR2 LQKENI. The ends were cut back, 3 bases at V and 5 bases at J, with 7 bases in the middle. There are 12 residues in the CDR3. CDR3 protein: CASSPSGETQYF. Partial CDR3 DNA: TGTGCCAGCTCACCGAGCGGGGAGACC. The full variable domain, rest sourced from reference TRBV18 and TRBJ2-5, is NAGVMQNPRHLVRRRGQEARLRCSPMKGHSHVYWYRQLPEEGLKFMVYLQKENIIDESGMPKERFSAEFPKEGPSILRIQQVVRGDSAAYFCASSPSGETQYFGPGTRLLVL.

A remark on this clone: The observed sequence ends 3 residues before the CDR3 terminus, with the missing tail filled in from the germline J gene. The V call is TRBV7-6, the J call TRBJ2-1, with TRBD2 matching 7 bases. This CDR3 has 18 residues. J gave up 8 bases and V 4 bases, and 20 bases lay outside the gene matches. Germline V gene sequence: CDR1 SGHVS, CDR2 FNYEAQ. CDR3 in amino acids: CASSSLRGRRESLDEQFF. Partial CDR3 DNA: TGTGCCAGCAGCTCCCTCCGCGGGAGACGGGAGAGCCTAGATGAG.

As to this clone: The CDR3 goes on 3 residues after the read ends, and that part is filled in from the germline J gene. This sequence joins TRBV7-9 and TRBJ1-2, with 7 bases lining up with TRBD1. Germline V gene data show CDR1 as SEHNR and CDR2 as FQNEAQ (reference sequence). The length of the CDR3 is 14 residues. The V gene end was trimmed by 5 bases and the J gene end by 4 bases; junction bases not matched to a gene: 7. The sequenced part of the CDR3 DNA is TGTGCCAGCAGCGCTGGGGGACAGCCCTATGGC. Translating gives CASSAGGQPYG. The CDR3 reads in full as CASSAGGQPYGYTF.

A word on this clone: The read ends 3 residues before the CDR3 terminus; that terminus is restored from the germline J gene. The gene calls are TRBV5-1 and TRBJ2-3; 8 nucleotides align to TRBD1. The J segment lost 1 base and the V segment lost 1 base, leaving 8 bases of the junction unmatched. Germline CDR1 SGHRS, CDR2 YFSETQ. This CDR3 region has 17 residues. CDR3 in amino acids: CASSLWGTGGGTDTQYF. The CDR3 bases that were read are TGCGCCAGCAGCTTGTGGGGGACAGGAGGAGGCACAGATACG. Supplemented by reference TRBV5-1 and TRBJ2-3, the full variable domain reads KAGVTQTPRYLIKTRGQQVTLSCSPISGHRSVSWYQQTPGQGLQFLFEYFSETQRNKGNFPGRFSGRQFSNSRSEMNVSTLELGDSALYLCASSLWGTGGGTDTQYFGPGTRLTVL.

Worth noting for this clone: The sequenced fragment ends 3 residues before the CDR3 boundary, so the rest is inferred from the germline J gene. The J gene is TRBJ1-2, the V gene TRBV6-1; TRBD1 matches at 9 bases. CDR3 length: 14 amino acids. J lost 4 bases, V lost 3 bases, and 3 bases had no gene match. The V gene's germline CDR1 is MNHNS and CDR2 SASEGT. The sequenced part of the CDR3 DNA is TGTGCCAGCAGTGAGGGACAGGGTCCCTATGGC. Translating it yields CASSEGQGPYG. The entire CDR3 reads CASSEGQGPYGYTF.

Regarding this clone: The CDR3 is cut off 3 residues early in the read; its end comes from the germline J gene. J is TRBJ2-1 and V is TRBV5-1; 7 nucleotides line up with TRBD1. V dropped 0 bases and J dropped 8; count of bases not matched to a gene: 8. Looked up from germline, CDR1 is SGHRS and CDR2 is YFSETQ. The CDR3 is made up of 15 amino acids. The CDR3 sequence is CASSLEQGWFDEQFF. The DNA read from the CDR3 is TGCGCCAGCAGCTTGGAACAGGGGTGGTTCGATGAG.

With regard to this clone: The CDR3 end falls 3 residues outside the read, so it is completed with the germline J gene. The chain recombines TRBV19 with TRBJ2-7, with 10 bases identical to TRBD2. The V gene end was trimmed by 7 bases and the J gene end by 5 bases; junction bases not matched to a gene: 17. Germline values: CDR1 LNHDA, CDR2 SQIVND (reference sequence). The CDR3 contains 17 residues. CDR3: CASTEPPELAGRHEQYF. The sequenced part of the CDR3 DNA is TGTGCCAGTACCGAACCCCCCGAACTAGCGGGAAGGCACGAG.

The part of the CDR3 DNA that was read is TGTGCCAGCAGAAGGGGTGTCACCGGGGAG. Protein: CASRRGVTGE. The whole CDR3 sequence is CASRRGVTGELFF. V gene TRBV2 combines with J gene TRBJ2-2; D may be TRBD1 (5 bases). The sequenced fragment ends 3 residues before the CDR3 boundary, so the rest is inferred from the germline J gene. Germline values: CDR1 SNHLY, CDR2 FYNNEI. CDR3 length: 13 amino acids. With 6 bases removed from V and 4 bases from J, the gap between germline ends came to 9 bases.